This entry is about one T cell receptor (beta chain). These data are taken from a study of control samples from healthy donors and cancer patients. Here immunoSEQ multiplex PCR was the method, and the copy in TCRdb shows in-frame clones only, minus some. This sample has fewer than 85,000 clones; 85% to 95% occur once, and the top ten carry more than 2.5%. The V end was cut by 3 bases, the J end by 0 bases, with 11 bases between. This CDR3 contains 16 residues. Germline V CDR1 and CDR2: SGHVS, FQNEAQ. Sequencing was carried out using blood. The chain links TRBV7-8 to TRBJ1-4; D may be TRBD1 (5 bases). This clonotype originated in a woman in her 30s in good health. As DNA, the CDR3 is TGTGCCAGCAGCTTGGGGGGGTGGACAACTAATGAAAAACTGTTTTTT. Its protein product is CASSLGGWTTNEKLFF.